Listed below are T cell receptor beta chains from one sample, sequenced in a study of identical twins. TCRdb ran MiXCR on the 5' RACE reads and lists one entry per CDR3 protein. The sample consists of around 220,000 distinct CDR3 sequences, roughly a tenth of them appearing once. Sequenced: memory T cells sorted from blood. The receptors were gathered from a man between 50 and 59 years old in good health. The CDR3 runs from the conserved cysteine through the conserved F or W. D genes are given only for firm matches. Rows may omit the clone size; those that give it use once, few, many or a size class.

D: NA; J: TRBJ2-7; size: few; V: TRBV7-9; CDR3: CASSLAWGYEQYF; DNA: TGTGCCAGCAGCTTAGCTTGGGGCTACGAGCAGTACTTC
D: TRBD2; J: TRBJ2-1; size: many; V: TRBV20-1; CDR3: CSARESGRRANEQFF; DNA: TGCAGTGCTAGAGAGAGCGGGAGAAGGGCCAATGAGCAGTTCTTC
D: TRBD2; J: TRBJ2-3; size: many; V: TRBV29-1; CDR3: CSTVPAGLESQYF; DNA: TGCAGCACCGTGCCGGCGGGACTAGAGTCTCAGTATTTT
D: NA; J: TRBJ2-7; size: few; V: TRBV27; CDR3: CASSRLKTVGSYEQYF; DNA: TGTGCCAGCAGTCGGTTGAAGACAGTGGGGTCCTACGAGCAGTACTTC
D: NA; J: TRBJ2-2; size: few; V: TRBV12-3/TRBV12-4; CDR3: CASRTGTTGSGELFF; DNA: TGTGCCAGCAGAACCGGGACAACCGGCTCCGGGGAGCTGTTTTTT
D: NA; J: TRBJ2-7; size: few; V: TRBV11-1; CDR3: CASSAGPNFSYEQYF; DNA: TGTGCCAGCAGCGCGGGACCTAATTTCTCCTACGAGCAGTACTTC
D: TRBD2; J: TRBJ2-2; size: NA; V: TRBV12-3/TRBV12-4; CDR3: CASSFTLARGTGELFF; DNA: TGTGCCAGCAGTTTTACACTAGCGAGAGGCACCGGGGAGCTGTTTTTT
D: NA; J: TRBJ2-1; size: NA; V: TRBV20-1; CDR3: CSANFGGNNEQFF; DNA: TGCAGTGCTAATTTTGGGGGGAACAATGAGCAGTTCTTC
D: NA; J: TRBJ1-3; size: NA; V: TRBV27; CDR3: CASSLSPYSGNTIYF; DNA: TGTGCCAGCAGTTTATCACCCTACTCTGGAAACACCATATATTTT
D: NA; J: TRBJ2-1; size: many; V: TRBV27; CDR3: CASSLFSSGSGDEQFF; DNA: TGTGCCAGCAGTTTATTTTCCAGCGGGTCGGGGGATGAGCAGTTCTTC
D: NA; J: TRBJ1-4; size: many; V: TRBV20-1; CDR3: CSARNRATNEKLFF; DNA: TGCAGTGCTAGAAACAGGGCAACTAATGAAAAACTGTTTTTT
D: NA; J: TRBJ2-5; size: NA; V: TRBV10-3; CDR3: CAIRAGVGETQYF; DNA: TGTGCCATCAGGGCAGGGGTCGGGGAGACCCAGTACTTC
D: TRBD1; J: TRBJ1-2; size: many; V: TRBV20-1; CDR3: CSARGQGGGGYTF; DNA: TGCAGTGCTAGAGGACAGGGAGGTGGCGGCTACACCTTC
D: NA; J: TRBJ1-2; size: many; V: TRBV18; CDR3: CASSPGQGGGYTF; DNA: TGTGCCAGCTCACCAGGGCAGGGCGGTGGCTACACCTTC
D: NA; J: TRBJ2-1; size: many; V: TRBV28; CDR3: CASRPMDSSYNEQFF; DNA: TGTGCCAGCAGACCCATGGACAGCTCCTACAATGAGCAGTTCTTC
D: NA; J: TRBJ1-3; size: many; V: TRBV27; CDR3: CASSNSPIVWRPRGGNTIYF; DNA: TGTGCCAGCAGTAACTCACCCATCGTGTGGCGACCGAGGGGAGGAAACACCATATATTTT
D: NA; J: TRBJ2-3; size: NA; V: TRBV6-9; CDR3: CASMLGVEGLYGTDTQYF; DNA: TGTGCCAGCATGTTAGGTGTAGAGGGCCTTTATGGCACAGATACGCAGTATTTT
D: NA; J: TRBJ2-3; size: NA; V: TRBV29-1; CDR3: CSGLSRSTDTQYF; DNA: TGCAGCGGGCTCAGCCGGAGCACAGATACGCAGTATTTT
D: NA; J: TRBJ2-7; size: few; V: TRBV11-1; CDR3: CASSLAFGSYYEQYF; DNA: TGTGCCAGCAGCTTAGCGTTCGGCTCTTACTACGAGCAGTACTTC
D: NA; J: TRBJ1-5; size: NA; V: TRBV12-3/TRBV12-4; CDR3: CASTLDWVQPQHF; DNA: TGTGCCAGCACCCTGGACTGGGTCCAGCCCCAGCATTTT
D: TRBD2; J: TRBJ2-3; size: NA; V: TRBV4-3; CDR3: CASSEEAGGSTDTQYF; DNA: TGCGCCAGCAGCGAGGAGGCGGGGGGGAGCACAGATACGCAGTATTTT
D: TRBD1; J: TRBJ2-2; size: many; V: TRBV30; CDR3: CASGTGVGELFF; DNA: TGTGCCTCGGGGACAGGGGTCGGGGAGCTGTTTTTT
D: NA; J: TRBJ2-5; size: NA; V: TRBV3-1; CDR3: CASSQDGETQYF; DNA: TGTGCCAGCAGCCAAGATGGGGAGACCCAGTACTTC
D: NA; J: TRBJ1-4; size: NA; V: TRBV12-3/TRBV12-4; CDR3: CASSPGAGSGLYEKLFF; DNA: TGTGCCAGCAGCCCTGGGGCAGGGAGCGGCTTGTATGAAAAACTGTTTTTT
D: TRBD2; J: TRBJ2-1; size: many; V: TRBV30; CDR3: CAWKGRENEQFF; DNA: TGTGCCTGGAAAGGGAGGGAGAATGAGCAGTTCTTC
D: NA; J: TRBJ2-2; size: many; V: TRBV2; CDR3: CASRNGNTGELFF; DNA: TGTGCCAGCCGCAACGGGAACACCGGGGAGCTGTTTTTT
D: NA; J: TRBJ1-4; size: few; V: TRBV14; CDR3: CASSQSGSGEKLFF; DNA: TGTGCCAGCAGCCAGAGCGGATCCGGGGAAAAACTGTTTTTT